This TCR beta chain was found in a study of CXCR3-negative and CXCR3-positive naive CD8 T cells. General study results and limits: Diversity ran similarly high across both naive subsets but far lower in memory CD8+ cells. Upon cryopreservation, CXCR3 expression partially decreased, and most assays used fresh PBMCs.

Cells classed as naive CD8+ T cells were CD45RO-CCR7+CD27+CD95-. Via 5' RACE with UMI labels, TRB cDNA libraries were prepared. TCRdb reprocessed the 5' RACE reads; each CDR3 protein has one entry and no DNA is given. This sample's table has around 96,000 distinct CDR3 sequences. Concerning this clonotype: What it recognizes is unknown.

Sequences were obtained from naive CXCR3- CD8+ T cells from blood. Specified subset: CD45RO-CCR7+CD27+CD95- naive CD8+ T cells lacking CXCR3 (TNR3-). This TCR was recovered from a human donor in good health. Some clones in this sample may be carry-over from other donors' samples.

The CDR3 sequence is CSVEDRIRGAETQYF. The chain carries TRBV29-1 and TRBJ2-5; checking the TCRdb D call of TRBD1 is not possible without DNA. CDR1 and CDR2 (germline): SQVTM, ANQGSEA. The length of the CDR3 is 15 residues.